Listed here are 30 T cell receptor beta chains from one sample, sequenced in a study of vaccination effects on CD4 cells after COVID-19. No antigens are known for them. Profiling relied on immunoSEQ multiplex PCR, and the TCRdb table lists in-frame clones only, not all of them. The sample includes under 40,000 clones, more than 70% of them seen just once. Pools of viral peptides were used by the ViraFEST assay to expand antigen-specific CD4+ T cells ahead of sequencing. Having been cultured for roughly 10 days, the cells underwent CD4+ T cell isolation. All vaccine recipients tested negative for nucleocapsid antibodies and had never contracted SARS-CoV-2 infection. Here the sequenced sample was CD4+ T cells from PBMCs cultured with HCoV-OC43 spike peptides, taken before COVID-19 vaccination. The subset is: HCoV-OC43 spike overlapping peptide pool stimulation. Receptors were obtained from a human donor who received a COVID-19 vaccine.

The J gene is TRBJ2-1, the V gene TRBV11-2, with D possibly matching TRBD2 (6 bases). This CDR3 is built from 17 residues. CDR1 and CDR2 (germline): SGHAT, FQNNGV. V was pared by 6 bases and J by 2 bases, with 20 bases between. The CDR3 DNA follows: TGTGCCAGCAGTCGGGGGAGGCGGGGAAGTCCCTACAATGAGCAGTTCTTC. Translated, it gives CASSRGRRGSPYNEQFF.

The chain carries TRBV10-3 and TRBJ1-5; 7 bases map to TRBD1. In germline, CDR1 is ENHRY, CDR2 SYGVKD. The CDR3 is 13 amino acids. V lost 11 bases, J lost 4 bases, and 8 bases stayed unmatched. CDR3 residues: CAATGSLNQPQHF. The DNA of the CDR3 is TGTGCCGCGACAGGGAGCCTAAATCAGCCCCAGCATTTT.

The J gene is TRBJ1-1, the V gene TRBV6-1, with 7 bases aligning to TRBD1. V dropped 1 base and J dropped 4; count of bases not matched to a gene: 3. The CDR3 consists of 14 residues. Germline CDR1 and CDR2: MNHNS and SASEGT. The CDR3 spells CASSEGQGSTEAFF. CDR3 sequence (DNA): TGTGCCAGCAGTGAAGGACAGGGAAGCACTGAAGCTTTCTTT.

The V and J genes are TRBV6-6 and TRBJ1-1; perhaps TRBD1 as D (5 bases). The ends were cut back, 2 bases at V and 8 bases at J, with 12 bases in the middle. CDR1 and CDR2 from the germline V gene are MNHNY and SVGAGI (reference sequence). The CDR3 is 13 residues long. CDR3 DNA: TGTGCCAGCAGTTACGCTTCAGGGCCCGAAGCTTTCTTT. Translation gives CASSYASGPEAFF.

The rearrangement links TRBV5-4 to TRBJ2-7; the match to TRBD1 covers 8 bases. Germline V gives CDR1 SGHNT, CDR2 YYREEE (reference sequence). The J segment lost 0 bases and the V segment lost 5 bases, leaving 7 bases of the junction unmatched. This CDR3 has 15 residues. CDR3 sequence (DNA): TGTGCCAGCAGGCCAGGGGGCTCCACCTCCTACGAGCAGTACTTC. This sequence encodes CASRPGGSTSYEQYF.

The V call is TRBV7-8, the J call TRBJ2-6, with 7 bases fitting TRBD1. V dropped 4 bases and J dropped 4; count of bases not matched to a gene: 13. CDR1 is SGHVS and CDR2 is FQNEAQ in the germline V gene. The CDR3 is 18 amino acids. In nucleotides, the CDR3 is TGTGCCAGCAGCTCGACGACAGGGTCCTTGGCGGGGGCCAACGTCCTGACTTTC. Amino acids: CASSSTTGSLAGANVLTF. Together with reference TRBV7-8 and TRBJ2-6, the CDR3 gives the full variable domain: GAGVSQSPRYKVAKRGQDVALRCDPISGHVSLFWYQQALGQGPEFLTYFQNEAQLDKSGLPSDRFFAERPEGSVSTLKIQRTQQEDSAVYLCASSSTTGSLAGANVLTFGAGSRLTVL.

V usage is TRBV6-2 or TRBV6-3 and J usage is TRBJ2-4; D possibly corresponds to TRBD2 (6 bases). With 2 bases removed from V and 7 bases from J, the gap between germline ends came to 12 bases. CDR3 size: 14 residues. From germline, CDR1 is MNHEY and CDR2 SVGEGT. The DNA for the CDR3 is TGTGCCAGCAGTTACGGGCAGGGAGGTAACATTCAGTACTTC. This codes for CASSYGQGGNIQYF.

The CDR3, as DNA: TGTGCCAGCAGCGTACGACGGGAGGGCCGTACGCAGTATTTT. This translates into CASSVRREGRTQYF. V gene TRBV9 combines with J gene TRBJ2-3, with 8 bases fitting TRBD2. Germline V gives CDR1 SGDLS, CDR2 YYNGEE. This CDR3 has 14 residues. Trimming took 1 base from V and 8 from J; bases not matched to a gene: 6.

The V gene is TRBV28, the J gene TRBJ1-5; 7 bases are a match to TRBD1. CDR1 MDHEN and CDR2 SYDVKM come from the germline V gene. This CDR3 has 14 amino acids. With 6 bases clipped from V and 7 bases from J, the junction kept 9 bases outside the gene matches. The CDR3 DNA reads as TGTGCCAGCAGCCCCGACAGGGTCACCCAGCCCCAGCATTTT. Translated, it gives CASSPDRVTQPQHF.

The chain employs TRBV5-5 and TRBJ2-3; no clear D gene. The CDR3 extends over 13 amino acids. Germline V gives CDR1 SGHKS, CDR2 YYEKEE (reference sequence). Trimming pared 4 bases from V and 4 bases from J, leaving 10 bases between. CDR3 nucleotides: TGTGCCAGCAGCCGGGCCGAGGCAGATACGCAGTATTTT. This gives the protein CASSRAEADTQYF.

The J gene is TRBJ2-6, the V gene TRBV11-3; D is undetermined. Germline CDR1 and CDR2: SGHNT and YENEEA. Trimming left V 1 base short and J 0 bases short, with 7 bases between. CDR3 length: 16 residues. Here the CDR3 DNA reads TGTGCCAGCAGCTTAGTATGGAGCTCTGGGGCCAACGTCCTGACTTTC. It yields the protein CASSLVWSSGANVLTF.

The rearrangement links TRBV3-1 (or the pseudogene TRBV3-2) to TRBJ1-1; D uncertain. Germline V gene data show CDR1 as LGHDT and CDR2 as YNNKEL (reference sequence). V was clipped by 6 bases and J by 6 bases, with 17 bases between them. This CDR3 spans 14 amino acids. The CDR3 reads CASSQDYFSAEAFF. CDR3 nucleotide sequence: TGTGCCAGCAGTCAGGACTATTTCAGCGCTGAAGCTTTCTTT.

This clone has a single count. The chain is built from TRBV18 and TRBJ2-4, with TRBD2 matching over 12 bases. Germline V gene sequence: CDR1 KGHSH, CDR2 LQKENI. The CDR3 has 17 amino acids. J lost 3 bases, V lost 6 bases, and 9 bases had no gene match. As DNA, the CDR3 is TGTGCCAGCTCTCGACTAGCGGGAGTGGATGGCAAAAACATTCAGTACTTC. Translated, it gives CASSRLAGVDGKNIQYF.

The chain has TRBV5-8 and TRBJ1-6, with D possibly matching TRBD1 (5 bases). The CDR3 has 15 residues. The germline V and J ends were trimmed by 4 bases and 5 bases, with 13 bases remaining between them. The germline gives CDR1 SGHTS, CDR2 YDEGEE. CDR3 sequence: CASSPRGRNNSPLHF. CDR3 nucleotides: TGTGCCAGCAGCCCTCGGGGCCGAAATAATTCACCCCTCCACTTT.

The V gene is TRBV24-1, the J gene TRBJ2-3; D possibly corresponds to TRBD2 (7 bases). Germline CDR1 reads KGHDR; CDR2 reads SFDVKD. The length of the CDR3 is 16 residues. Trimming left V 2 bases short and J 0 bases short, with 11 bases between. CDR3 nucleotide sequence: TGTGCCACCAGTGATTCCGCGGGGGCTAGCACAGATACGCAGTATTTT. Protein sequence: CATSDSAGASTDTQYF.

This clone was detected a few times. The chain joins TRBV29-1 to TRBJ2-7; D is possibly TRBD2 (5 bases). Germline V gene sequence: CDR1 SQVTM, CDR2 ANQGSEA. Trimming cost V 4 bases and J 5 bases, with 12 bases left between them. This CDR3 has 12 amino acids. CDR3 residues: CSVARGADEQYF. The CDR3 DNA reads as TGCAGCGTTGCCCGGGGTGCGGACGAGCAGTACTTC.

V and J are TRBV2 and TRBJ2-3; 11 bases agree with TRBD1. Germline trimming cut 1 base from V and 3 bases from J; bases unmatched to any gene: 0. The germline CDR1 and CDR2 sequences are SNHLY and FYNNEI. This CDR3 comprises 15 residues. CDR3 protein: CASSEGDRGTDTQYF. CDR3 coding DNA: TGTGCCAGCAGTGAAGGGGACAGGGGGACAGATACGCAGTATTTT.

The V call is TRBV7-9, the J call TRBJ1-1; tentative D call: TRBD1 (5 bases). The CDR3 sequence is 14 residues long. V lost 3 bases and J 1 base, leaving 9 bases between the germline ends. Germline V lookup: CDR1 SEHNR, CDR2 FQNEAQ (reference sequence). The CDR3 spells CASSFSGENTEAFF. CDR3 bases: TGTGCCAGCAGCTTCTCGGGGGAGAACACTGAAGCTTTCTTT.

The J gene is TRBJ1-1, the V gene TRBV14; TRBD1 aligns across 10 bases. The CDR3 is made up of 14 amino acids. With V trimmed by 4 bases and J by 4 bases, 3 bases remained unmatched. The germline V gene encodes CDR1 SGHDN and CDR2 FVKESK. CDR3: CASSPRTGGTEAFF. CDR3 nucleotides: TGTGCCAGCAGCCCCCGGACAGGGGGCACTGAAGCTTTCTTT.

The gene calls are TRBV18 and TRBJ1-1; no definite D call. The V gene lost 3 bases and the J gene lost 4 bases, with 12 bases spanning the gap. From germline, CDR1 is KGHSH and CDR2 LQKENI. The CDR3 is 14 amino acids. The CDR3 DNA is TGTGCCAGCTCACCTTTTGACGCTGGCACTGAAGCTTTCTTT. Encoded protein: CASSPFDAGTEAFF.

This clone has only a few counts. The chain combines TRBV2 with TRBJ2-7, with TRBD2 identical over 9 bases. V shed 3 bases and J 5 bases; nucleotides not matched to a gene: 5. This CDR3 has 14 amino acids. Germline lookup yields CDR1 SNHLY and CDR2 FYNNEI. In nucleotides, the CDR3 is TGTGCCAGCAGTGATCTTAGCGGGAGCGACGAGCAGTACTTC. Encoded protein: CASSDLSGSDEQYF.

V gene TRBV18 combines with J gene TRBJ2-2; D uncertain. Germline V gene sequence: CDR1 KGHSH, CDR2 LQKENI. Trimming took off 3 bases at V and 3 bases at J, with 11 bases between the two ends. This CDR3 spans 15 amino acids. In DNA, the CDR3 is TGTGCCAGCTCACCGCTGCCAAGGGACACCGGGGAGCTGTTTTTT. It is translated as CASSPLPRDTGELFF.

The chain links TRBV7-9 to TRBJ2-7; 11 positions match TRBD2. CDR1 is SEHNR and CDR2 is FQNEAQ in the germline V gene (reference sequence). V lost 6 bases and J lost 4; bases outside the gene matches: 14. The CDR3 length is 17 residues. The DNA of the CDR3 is TGTGCCAGCAGACTAGAGGCTAGCGGGAGGACCCCTTACGAGCAGTACTTC. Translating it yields CASRLEASGRTPYEQYF.

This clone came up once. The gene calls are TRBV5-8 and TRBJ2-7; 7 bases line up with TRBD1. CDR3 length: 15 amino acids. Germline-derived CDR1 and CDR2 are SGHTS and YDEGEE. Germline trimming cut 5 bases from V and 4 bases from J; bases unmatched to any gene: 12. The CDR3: CASSQRQGTRYEQYF. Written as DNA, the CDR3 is TGTGCCAGCAGTCAGCGACAGGGAACGCGATACGAGCAGTACTTC.

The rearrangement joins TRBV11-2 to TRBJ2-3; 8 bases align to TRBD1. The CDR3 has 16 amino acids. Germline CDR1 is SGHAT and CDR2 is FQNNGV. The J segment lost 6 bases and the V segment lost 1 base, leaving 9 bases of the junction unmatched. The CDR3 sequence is CASSLGQGPGTDTQYF. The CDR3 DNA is TGTGCCAGCAGCTTAGGACAGGGGCCGGGAACCGATACGCAGTATTTT. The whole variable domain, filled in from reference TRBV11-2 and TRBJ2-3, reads EAGVAQSPRYKIIEKRQSVAFWCNPISGHATLYWYQQILGQGPKLLIQFQNNGVVDDSQLPKDRFSAERLKGVDSTLKIQPAKLEDSAVYLCASSLGQGPGTDTQYFGPGTRLTVL.

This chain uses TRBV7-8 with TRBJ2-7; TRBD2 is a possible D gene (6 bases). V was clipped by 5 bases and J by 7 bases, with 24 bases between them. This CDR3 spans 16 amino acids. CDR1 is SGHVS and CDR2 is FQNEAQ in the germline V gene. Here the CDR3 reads CASSPLWSGVVEEQYF. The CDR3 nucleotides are TGTGCCAGCAGCCCCCTTTGGTCGGGGGTCGTAGAAGAGCAGTACTTC.

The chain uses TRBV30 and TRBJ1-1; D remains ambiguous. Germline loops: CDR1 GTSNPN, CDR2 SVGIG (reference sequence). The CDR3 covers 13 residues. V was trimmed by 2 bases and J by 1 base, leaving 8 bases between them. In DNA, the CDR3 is TGTGCCTGGAGTCACAAAGGGAACACTGAAGCTTTCTTT. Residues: CAWSHKGNTEAFF.

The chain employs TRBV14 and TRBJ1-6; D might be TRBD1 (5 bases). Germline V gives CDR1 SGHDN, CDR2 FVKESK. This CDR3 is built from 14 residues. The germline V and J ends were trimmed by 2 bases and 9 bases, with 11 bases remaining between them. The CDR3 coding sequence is TGTGCCAGCAGCCAATTGCAGGGAAGTTCACCCCTCCACTTT. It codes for CASSQLQGSSPLHF. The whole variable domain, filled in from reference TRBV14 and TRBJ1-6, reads EAGVTQFPSHSVIEKGQTVTLRCDPISGHDNLYWYRRVMGKEIKFLLHFVKESKQDESGMPNNRFLAERTGGTYSTLKVQPAELEDSGVYFCASSQLQGSSPLHFGNGTRLTVT.

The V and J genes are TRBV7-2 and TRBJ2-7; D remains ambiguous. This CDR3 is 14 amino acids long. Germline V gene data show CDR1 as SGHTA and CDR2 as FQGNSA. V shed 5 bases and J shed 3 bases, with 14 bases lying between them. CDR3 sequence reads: CASSPQAGYYEQYF. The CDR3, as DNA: TGTGCCAGCAGCCCTCAGGCAGGATACTACGAGCAGTACTTC.

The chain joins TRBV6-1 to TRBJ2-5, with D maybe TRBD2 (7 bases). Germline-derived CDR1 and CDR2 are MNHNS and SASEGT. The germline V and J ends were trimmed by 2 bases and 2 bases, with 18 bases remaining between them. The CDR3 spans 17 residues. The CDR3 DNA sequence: TGTGCCAGCAGTGAAAGGGGGGACGGGAGGATACAAGAGACCCAGTACTTC. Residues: CASSERGDGRIQETQYF.